The 15 T cell receptor beta chains below come from one sample, sequenced in a study of OX40 agonist ivuxolimab in advanced cancers. Sequenced by immunoSEQ multiplex PCR; TCRdb stores in-frame clones only, minus some. Of about 70,000 clones in the sample, 80% to 90% are singletons; the top ten hold roughly 2.9%. The starting material was CD4+ or CD8+ T cells sorted from blood, obtained in a trial of the OX40 agonist ivuxolimab. These TCRs come from an adult with an advanced solid tumor such as melanoma, head and neck, liver or kidney cancer.

The chain is built from TRBV10-1 and TRBJ2-2; D perhaps matches TRBD2 (6 bases). Germline V gene lookup returns CDR1 WNHNN and CDR2 SYGVQD (reference sequence). The CDR3 consists of 15 residues. Trimming removed 3 bases from V and 3 bases from J, with 11 bases in between. CDR3 nucleotide sequence: TGCGCCAGCAGTGATGGGCCTAGCGACACCGGGGAGCTGTTTTTT. Translation: CASSDGPSDTGELFF.

Points on this clone: One end of the junction fails to match germline, which may point to a read error. Other DNA sequences within the sample encode an identical CDR3. This rearrangement joins TRBV7-3 to TRBJ2-1; 9 nucleotides agree with TRBD2. The CDR3 sequence is 16 residues long. The germline V gene has CDR1 SGHTA and CDR2 FQGTGA. The CDR3 DNA follows: TGCGCCAGCAGCTTAGGGTCTAGCGGGATCTACAATGAGCAGTTCTTC. Translating gives CASSLGSSGIYNEQFF.

The V and J genes are TRBV6-1 and TRBJ1-2, with a tentative D call TRBD1 (5 bases). In germline, CDR1 is MNHNS, CDR2 SASEGT. The CDR3 is 15 residues long. V was trimmed by 0 bases and J by 2 bases, leaving 10 bases between them. CDR3 region: CASSEAGGTNYGYTF. Written as DNA, the CDR3 is TGTGCCAGCAGTGAAGCGGGTGGGACCAACTATGGCTACACCTTC.

This clone turned up a few times. V gene TRBV7-2 combines with J gene TRBJ2-3; D may match TRBD1 or TRBD2 (6 bases each). The CDR3 sequence is 17 residues long. Germline V gene data show CDR1 as SGHTA and CDR2 as FQGNSA. Trimming cost V 3 bases and J 0 bases, with 16 bases left between them. CDR3 residues: CASSLVGGHLSTDTQYF. CDR3 bases: TGTGCCAGCAGCTTGGTCGGGGGACACCTCAGCACAGATACGCAGTATTTT. Supplemented by reference TRBV7-2 and TRBJ2-3, the full variable domain reads GAGVSQSPSNKVTEKGKDVELRCDPISGHTALYWYRQSLGQGLEFLIYFQGNSAPDKSGLPSDRFSAERTGGSVSTLTIQRTQQEDSAVYLCASSLVGGHLSTDTQYFGPGTRLTVL.

This chain joins TRBV18 and TRBJ1-2; D remains unclear. Looked up from germline, CDR1 is KGHSH and CDR2 is LQKENI. Trimming removed 0 bases at V and 5 bases at J, with 22 bases between. CDR3 size: 18 residues. The CDR3 sequence is CASSPPGSDTALGYGYTF. The DNA for the CDR3 is TGTGCCAGCTCACCACCGGGGTCCGACACAGCTCTGGGGTATGGCTACACCTTC.

This clone appeared once. This chain links TRBV11-2 with TRBJ2-2; D ambiguous. V was cut by 5 bases and J by 3 bases, with 7 bases left in between. This CDR3 has 13 amino acids. Germline V gene data show CDR1 as SGHAT and CDR2 as FQNNGV. The CDR3 region is CASSRSDTGELFF. The CDR3 DNA reads TGTGCCAGCAGCCGTAGTGACACCGGGGAGCTGTTTTTT.

The chain is built from TRBV7-3 and TRBJ1-1; D remains ambiguous. Germline CDR1 SGHTA, CDR2 FQGTGA. There are 14 residues in the CDR3. The V gene lost 5 bases and the J gene lost 4 bases, with 14 bases spanning the gap. In DNA, the CDR3 is TGTGCCAGCAGCGCCTCGGACCCGCGCACTGAAGCTTTCTTT. Translated: CASSASDPRTEAFF.

This chain joins TRBV2 and TRBJ1-6; D uncertain. V shed 2 bases and J shed 7 bases, with 12 bases lying between them. Germline-derived CDR1 and CDR2 are SNHLY and FYNNEI. CDR3 length: 15 residues. The CDR3 protein is CASSERELSNSPLHF. CDR3 coding DNA: TGTGCCAGCAGTGAAAGAGAGCTATCAAATTCACCCCTCCACTTT.

The count of this clone is one. The gene calls are TRBV9 and TRBJ2-7, with 12 bases lining up with TRBD1. The ends lost 0 bases at V and 6 bases at J; junction bases unmatched: 4. The germline V gene has CDR1 SGDLS and CDR2 YYNGEE. CDR3 length equals 15 residues. CDR3 nucleotide sequence: TGTGCCAGCAGCGTAGGGGGACAGGGGGCTTTCGAGCAGTACTTC. Translation: CASSVGGQGAFEQYF.

This clone appeared a single time. The chain employs TRBV4-1 and TRBJ1-1; D perhaps matches TRBD1 (5 bases). Germline values: CDR1 MGHRA, CDR2 YSYEKL. The CDR3 spans 16 residues. The germline V and J ends were trimmed by 0 bases and 4 bases, with 15 bases remaining between them. The CDR3 sequence is CASSQDEGTGGTEAFF. CDR3 nucleotides: TGCGCCAGCAGCCAAGATGAGGGTACGGGGGGCACTGAAGCTTTCTTT.

The genes are TRBV7-2 and TRBJ1-1; no firm D call. CDR1 is SGHTA, CDR2 FQGNSA, per germline. Trimming shortened V by 3 bases and J by 2 bases, and 7 bases separated the two germline ends. The length of the CDR3 is 13 residues. The CDR3: CASSFDTNTEAFF. CDR3 bases: TGTGCCAGCAGCTTCGACACCAACACTGAAGCTTTCTTT.

Only a few counts were recorded for this clone. The chain uses TRBV29-1 and TRBJ2-7, with 9 bases that match TRBD1. Germline-derived CDR1 and CDR2 are SQVTM and ANQGSEA. The CDR3 covers 13 residues. Trimming at V came to 5 bases and at J to 0 bases, leaving 2 bases not matched to a gene. The CDR3 bases are TGCAGCGTTCAGACAGGGGGCTCCTACGAGCAGTACTTC. Translation: CSVQTGGSYEQYF.

V and J are TRBV28 and TRBJ1-5; the D is unclear. This CDR3 is 15 amino acids long. V lost 2 bases and J 6 bases, leaving 14 bases between the germline ends. Germline assignment: CDR1 MDHEN and CDR2 SYDVKM. The CDR3, as DNA: TGTGCCAGCAGTTTAGTTAAGCAAAGGGTTCAGCCCCAGCATTTT. Its protein product is CASSLVKQRVQPQHF.

V usage is TRBV21-1 and J usage is TRBJ2-7; the table gives TRBD2 as D, unverified against the DNA. TRBV21-1 corresponds to a pseudogene. CDR3 length: 18 residues. The CDR3 reads CASSKIPLLAGVSYEQYF. For the CDR3, the DNA is TGTGCCAGCAGCAAAATCCCCCTACTAGCGGGCGTCTCCTACGAGCAGTACTTC.

The chain couples TRBV9 to TRBJ2-7; 11 bases fit TRBD2. The CDR3 contains 16 residues. Unmatched junction bases numbered 5, after V lost 0 bases and J lost 3 bases. Germline values: CDR1 SGDLS, CDR2 YYNGEE. The DNA for the CDR3 is TGTGCCAGCAGCGTAGGGGGGACTAGCGGAATCTACGAGCAGTACTTC. Its protein is CASSVGGTSGIYEQYF.